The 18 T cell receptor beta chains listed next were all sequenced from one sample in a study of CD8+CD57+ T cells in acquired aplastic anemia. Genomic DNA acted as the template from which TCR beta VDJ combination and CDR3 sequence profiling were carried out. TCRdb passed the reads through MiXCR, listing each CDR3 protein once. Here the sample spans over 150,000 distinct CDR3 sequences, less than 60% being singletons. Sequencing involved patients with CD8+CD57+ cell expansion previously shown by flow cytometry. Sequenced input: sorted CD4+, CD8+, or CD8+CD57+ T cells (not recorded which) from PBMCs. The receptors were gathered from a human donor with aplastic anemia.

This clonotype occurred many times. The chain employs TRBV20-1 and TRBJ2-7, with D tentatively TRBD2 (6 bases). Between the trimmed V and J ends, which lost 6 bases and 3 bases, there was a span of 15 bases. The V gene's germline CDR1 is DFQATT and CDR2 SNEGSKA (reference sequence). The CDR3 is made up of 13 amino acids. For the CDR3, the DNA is TGCAGTGCCGTAGGAGGGACTGGCTACGAGCAGTACTTC. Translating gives CSAVGGTGYEQYF.

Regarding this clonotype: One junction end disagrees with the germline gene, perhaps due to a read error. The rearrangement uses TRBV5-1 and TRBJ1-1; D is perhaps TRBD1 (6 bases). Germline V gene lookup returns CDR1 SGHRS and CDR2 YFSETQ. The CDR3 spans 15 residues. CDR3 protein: CASNLARGPNTEAFF. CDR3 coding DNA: TGCGCCAGCAACTTGGCCAGGGGACCGAACACTGAAGCTTTCTTT.

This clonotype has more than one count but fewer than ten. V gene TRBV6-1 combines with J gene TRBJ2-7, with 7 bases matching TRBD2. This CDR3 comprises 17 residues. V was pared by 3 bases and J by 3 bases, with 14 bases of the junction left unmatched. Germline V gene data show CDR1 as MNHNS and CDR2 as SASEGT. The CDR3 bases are TGTGCCAGCAGTGAGGGGGGAGGGAGCCACCTCGTCTACGAGCAGTACTTC. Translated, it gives CASSEGGGSHLVYEQYF.

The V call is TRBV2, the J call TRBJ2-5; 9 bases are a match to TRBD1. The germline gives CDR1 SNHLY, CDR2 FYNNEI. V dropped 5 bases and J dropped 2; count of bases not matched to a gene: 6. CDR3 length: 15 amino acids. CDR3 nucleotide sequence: TGTGCCAGCAGTCCCGGGACAGGGTCTCAAGAGACCCAGTACTTC. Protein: CASSPGTGSQETQYF.

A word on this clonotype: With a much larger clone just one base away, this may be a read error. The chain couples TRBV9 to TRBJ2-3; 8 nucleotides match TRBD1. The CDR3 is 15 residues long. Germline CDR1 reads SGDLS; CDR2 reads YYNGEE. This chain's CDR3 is CASSPRTGQSDTRYF. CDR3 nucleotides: TGTGCCAGCAGCCCTCGGACAGGGCAATCAGATACGCGGTATTTT.

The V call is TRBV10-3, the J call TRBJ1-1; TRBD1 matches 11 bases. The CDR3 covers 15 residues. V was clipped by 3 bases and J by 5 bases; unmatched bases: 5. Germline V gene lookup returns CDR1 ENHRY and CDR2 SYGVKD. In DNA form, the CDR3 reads TGTGCCATCAGTGATACGGACAGGGGGCGAACTGAAGCTTTCTTT. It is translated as CAISDTDRGRTEAFF.

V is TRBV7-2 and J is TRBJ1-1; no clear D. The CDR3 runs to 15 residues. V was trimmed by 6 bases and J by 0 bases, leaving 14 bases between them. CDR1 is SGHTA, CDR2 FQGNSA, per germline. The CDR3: CASRTGSPLNTEAFF. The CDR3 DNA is TGTGCCAGCAGGACCGGGAGTCCGTTGAACACTGAAGCTTTCTTT.

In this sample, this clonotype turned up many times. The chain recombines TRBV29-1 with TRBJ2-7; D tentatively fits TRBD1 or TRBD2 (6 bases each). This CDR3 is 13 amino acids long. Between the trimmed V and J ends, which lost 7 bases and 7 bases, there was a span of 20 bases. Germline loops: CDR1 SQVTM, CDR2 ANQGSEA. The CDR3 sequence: CSAPGRGPGEQYF. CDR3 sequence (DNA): TGCAGCGCTCCGGGACGGGGGCCGGGAGAGCAGTACTTC.

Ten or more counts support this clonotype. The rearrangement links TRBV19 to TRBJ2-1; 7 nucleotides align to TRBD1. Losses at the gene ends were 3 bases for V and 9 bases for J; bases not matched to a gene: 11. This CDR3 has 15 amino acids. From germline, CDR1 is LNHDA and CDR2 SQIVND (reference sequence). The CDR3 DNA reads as TGTGCCAGTAGTATCTTGGCAGGGGGTTCTGGTGAGCAGTTCTTC. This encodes CASSILAGGSGEQFF.

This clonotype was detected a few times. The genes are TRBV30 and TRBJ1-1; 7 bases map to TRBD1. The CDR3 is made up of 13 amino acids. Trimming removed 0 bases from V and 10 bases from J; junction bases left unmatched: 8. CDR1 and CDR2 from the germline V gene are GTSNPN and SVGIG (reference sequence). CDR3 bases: TGTGCCTGGAGTGTAGGGGTGCAGGGGGGAGCTTTCTTT. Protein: CAWSVGVQGGAFF.

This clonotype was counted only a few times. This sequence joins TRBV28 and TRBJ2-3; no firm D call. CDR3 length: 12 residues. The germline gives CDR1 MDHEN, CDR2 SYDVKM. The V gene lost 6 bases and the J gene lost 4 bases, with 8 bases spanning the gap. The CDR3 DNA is TGTGCCAGCAGGACGGCATCAGATACGCAGTATTTT. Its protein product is CASRTASDTQYF. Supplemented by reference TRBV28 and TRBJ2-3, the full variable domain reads DVKVTQSSRYLVKRTGEKVFLECVQDMDHENMFWYRQDPGLGLRLIYFSYDVKMKEKGDIPEGYSVSREKKERFSLILESASTNQTSMYLCASRTASDTQYFGPGTRLTVL.

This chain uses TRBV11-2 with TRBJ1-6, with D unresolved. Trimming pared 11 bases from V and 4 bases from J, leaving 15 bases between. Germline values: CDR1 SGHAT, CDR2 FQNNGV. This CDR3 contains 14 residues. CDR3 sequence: CASRRTDYNSPLHF. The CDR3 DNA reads TGTGCCTCAAGGCGAACGGATTATAATTCACCCCTCCACTTT.

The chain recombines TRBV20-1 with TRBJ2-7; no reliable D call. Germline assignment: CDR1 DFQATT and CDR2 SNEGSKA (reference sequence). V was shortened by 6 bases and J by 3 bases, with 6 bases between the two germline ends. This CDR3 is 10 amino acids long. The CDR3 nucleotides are TGCAGTGCCTTTGACTACGAGCAGTACTTC. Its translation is CSAFDYEQYF.

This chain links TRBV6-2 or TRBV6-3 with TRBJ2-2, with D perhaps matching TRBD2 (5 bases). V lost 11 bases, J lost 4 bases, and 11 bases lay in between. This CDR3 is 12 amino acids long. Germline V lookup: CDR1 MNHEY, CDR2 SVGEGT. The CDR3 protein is CAGGYGTGELFF. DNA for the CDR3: TGTGCCGGCGGGTACGGCACCGGGGAGCTGTTTTTT.

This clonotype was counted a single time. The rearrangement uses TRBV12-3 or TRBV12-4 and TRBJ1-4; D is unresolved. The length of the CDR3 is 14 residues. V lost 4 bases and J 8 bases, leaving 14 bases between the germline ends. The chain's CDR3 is CASSSLRWSEKLFF. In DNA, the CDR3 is TGTGCCAGCAGTTCTCTTAGGTGGTCGGAAAAACTGTTTTTT.

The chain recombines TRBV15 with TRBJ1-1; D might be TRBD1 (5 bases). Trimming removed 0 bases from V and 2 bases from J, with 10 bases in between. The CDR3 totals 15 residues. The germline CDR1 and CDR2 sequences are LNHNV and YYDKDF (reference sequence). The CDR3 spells CATSRDVGGNTEAFF. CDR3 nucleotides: TGTGCCACCAGCAGAGATGTCGGGGGTAACACTGAAGCTTTCTTT.

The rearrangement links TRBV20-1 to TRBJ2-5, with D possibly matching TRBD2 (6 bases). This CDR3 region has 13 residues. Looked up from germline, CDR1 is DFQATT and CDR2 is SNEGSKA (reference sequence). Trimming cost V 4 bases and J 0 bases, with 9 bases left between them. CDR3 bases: TGCAGTGCTAACCGGGGGTACCAAGAGACCCAGTACTTC. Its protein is CSANRGYQETQYF.

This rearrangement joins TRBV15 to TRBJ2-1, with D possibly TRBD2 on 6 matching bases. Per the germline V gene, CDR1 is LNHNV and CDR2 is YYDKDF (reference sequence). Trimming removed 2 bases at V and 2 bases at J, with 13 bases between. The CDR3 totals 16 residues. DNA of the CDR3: TGTGCCACCAGCAGATCCGGGACTGTTGCCTACAATGAGCAGTTCTTC. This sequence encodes CATSRSGTVAYNEQFF.